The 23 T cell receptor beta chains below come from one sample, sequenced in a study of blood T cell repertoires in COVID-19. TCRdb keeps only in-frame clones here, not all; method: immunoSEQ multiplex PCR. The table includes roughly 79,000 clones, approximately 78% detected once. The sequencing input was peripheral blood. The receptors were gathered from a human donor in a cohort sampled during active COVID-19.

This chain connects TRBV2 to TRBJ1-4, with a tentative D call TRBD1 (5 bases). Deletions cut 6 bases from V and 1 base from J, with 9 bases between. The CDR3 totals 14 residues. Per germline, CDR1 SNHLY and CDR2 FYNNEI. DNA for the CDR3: TGTGCCAGCAGCGTGGGGGGAACTAATGAAAAACTGTTTTTT. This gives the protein CASSVGGTNEKLFF.

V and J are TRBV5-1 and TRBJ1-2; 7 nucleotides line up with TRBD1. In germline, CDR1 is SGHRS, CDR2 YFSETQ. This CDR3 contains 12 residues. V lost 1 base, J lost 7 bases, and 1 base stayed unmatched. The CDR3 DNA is TGCGCCAGCAGCTTGACAGGGGTTGGCTACACCTTC. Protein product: CASSLTGVGYTF.

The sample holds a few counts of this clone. CDR3: CASLGGLPYEQYF. DNA of the CDR3: TGTGCCAGCCTTGGGGGACTACCCTACGAGCAGTACTTC. The J gene is TRBJ2-7, the V gene TRBV27, with 7 nucleotides matching TRBD2. V dropped 8 bases and J dropped 2; count of bases not matched to a gene: 6. CDR3 length equals 13 residues. CDR1 is MNHEY, CDR2 SMNVEV, per germline (reference sequence).

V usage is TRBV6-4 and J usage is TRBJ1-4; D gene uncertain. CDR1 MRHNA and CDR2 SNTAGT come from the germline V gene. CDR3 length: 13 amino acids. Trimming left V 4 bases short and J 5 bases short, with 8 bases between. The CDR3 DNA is TGTGCCAGCAGTGCGCGCCCAAATGAAAAACTGTTTTTT. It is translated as CASSARPNEKLFF.

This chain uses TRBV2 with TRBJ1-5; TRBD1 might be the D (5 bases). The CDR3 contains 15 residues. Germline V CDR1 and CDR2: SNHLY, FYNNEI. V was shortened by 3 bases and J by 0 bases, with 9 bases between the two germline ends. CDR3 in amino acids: CASSDQGFSNQPQHF. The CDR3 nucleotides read TGTGCCAGCAGTGATCAGGGATTTAGCAATCAGCCCCAGCATTTT.

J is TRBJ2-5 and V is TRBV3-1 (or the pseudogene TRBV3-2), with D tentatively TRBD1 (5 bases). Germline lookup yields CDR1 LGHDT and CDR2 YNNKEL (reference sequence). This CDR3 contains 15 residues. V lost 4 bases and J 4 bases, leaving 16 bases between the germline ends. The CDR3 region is CASSPGPLGRETQYF. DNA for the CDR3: TGTGCCAGCAGCCCTGGACCATTGGGGCGAGAGACCCAGTACTTC.

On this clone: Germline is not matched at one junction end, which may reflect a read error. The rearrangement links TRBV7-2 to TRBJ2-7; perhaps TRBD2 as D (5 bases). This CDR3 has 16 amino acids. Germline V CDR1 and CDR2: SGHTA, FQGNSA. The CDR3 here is CASSALLRGDSNEQYF. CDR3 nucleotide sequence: TGTGCCAGCAGCGCCCTTCTCCGGGGAGACTCCAACGAGCAGTACTTC. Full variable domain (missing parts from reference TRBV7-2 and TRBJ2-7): GAGVSQSPSNKVTEKGKDVELRCDPISGHTALYWYRQSLGQGLEFLIYFQGNSAPDKSGLPSDRFSAERTGGSVSTLTIQRTQQEDSAVYLCASSALLRGDSNEQYFGPGTRLTVT.

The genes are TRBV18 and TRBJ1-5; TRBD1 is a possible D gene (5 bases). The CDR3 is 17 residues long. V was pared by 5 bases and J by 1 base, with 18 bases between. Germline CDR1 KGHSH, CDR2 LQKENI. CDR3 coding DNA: TGTGCCAGCTCAAGGGACCAGGGAGGGCAAAGCAATCAGCCCCAGCATTTT. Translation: CASSRDQGGQSNQPQHF.

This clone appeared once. The CDR3 DNA follows: TGTGCCAGCACCCGAGGGGGCACCCTCTCTTACACCTTC. It specifies CASTRGGTLSYTF. The V call is TRBV11-2, the J call TRBJ1-2; 7 bases are a match to TRBD1. Per germline, CDR1 SGHAT and CDR2 FQNNGV. This CDR3 region has 13 residues. Losses at the gene ends were 7 bases for V and 11 bases for J; bases not matched to a gene: 13.

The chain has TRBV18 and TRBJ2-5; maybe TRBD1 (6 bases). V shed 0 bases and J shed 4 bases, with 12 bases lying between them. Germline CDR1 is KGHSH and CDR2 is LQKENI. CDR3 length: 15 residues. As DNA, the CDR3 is TGTGCCAGCTCACCACCGAGGGGGTTTCGAGAGACCCAGTACTTC. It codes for CASSPPRGFRETQYF.

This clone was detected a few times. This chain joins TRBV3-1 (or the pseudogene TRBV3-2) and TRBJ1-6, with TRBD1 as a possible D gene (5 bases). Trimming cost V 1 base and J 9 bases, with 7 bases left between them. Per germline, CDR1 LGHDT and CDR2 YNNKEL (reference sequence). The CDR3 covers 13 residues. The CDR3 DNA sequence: TGTGCCAGCAGCCAAGGGGGGGGTTCACCCCTCCACTTT. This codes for CASSQGGGSPLHF.

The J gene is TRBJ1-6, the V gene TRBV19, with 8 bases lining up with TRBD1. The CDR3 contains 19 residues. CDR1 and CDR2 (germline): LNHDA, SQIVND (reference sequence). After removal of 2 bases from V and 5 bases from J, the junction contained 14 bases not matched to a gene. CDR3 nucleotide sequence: TGTGCCAGTAGTATAAAGGGCAGGGGGCAGCGGTTTGATAATTCACCCCTCCACTTT. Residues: CASSIKGRGQRFDNSPLHF.

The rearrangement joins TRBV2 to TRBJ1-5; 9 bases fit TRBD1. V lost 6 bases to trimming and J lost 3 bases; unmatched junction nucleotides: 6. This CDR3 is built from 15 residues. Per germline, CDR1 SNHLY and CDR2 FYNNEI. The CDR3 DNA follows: TGTGCCAGCAGCCAGGACAGGGGCTACAATCAGCCCCAGCATTTT. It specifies CASSQDRGYNQPQHF. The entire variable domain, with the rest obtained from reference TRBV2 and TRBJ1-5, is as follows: EPEVTQTPSHQVTQMGQEVILRCVPISNHLYFYWYRQILGQKVEFLVSFYNNEISEKSEIFDDQFSVERPDGSNFTLKIRSTKLEDSAMYFCASSQDRGYNQPQHFGDGTRLSIL.

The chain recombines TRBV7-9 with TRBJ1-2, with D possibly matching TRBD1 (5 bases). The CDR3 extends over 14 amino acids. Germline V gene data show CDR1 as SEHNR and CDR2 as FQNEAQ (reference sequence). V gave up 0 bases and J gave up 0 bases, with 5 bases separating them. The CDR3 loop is CASSLAGANYGYTF. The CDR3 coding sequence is TGTGCCAGCAGCTTAGCAGGGGCTAACTATGGCTACACCTTC.

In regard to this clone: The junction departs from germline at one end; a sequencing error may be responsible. CDR3 region: CASSLGPGVFETQYF. CDR3 coding DNA: TGTGCTAGCAGCTTAGGGCCAGGGGTTTTTGAGACCCAGTACTTC. The genes are TRBV7-7 and TRBJ2-5, with a possible D match to TRBD1 (6 bases). Germline values: CDR1 SSHAT, CDR2 FNYEAQ (reference sequence). The CDR3 is 15 amino acids.

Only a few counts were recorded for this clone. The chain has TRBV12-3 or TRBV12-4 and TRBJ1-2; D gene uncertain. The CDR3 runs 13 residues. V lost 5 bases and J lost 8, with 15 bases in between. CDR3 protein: CASSPRAGEGYTF. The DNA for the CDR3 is TGTGCCAGCAGTCCGAGGGCCGGAGAGGGCTACACCTTC.

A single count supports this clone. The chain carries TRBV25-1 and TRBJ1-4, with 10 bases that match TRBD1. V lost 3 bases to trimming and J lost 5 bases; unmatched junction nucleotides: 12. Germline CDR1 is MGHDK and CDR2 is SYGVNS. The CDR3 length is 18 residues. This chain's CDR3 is CASSEVSGTGVWNEKLFF. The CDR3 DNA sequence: TGTGCCAGCAGTGAGGTCTCCGGGACAGGGGTTTGGAATGAAAAACTGTTTTTT.

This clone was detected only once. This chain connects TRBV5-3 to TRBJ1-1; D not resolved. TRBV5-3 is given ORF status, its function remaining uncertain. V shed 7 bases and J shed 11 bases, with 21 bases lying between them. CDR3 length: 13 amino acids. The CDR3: CARFGRRIRGAFF. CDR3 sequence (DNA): TGTGCCAGATTCGGGAGGCGAATTCGGGGTGCTTTCTTT.

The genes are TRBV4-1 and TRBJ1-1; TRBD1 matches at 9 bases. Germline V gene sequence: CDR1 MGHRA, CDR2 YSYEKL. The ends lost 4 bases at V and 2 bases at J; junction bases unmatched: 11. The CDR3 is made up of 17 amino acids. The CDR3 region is CASSRSRGQGLNTEAFF. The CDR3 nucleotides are TGCGCCAGCAGCCGGAGTCGGGGACAGGGCCTAAACACTGAAGCTTTCTTT.

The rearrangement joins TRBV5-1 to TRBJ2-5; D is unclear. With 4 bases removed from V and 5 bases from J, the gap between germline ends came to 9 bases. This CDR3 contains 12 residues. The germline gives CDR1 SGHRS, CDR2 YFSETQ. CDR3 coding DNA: TGCGCCAGCAGCCCCCAGTGGGAGACCCAGTACTTC. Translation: CASSPQWETQYF. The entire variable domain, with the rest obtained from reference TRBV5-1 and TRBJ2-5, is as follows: KAGVTQTPRYLIKTRGQQVTLSCSPISGHRSVSWYQQTPGQGLQFLFEYFSETQRNKGNFPGRFSGRQFSNSRSEMNVSTLELGDSALYLCASSPQWETQYFGPGTRLLVL.

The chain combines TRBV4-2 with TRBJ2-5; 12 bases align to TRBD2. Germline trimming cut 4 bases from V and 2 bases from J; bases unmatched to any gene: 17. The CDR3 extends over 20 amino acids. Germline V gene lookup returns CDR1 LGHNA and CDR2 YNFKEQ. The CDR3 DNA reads TGTGCCAGCAGCCTTGAGCGATGGGCTAGCGGGGGGGTGGAGCAAGAGACCCAGTACTTC. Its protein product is CASSLERWASGGVEQETQYF.

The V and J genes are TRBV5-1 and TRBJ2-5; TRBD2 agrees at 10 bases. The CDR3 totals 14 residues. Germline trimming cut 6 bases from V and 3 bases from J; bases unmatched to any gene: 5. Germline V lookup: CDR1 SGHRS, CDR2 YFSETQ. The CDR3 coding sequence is TGCGCCAGCATCCCTAGCGGGGGCAAAGAGACCCAGTACTTC. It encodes CASIPSGGKETQYF.

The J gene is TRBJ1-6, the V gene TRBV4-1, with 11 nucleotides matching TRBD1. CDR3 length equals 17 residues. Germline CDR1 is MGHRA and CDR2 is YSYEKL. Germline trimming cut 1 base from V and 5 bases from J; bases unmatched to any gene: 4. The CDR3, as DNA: TGCGCCAGCAGCCAAGTTGGACAGGGGGCGAATAATTCACCCCTCCACTTT. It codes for CASSQVGQGANNSPLHF.